The sequence of this T cell receptor beta chain was determined in a study of shared clonotypes between healthy human individuals. The ends lost 2 bases at V and 6 bases at J; junction bases unmatched: 5. Germline loops: CDR1 SGHTA, CDR2 FQGTGA. This CDR3 contains 15 residues. Sorted-subset replicate PCRs used about 200 ng DNA, some 33,000 T cell genomes. The data were produced by immunoSEQ multiplex PCR, yet TCRdb's version contains in-frame clones alone and is incomplete. The repertoire has about 580,000 clones, about 98% of them found once; the top ten carry 0.3%. Study results and limitations: The study's rarefaction showed incomplete sorted-subset sequencing despite large depth. The study sampled only blood, and tissue repertoires likely differ.

Notes on this clone: Its antigen is as yet unknown.

CD45RO negativity and positive selection for CCR7 defined naive CD8 cells, a population that excluded terminally differentiated effector memory CD45RA+ cells. Donors were healthy HIV-negative adults without recent acute infections or vaccinations. The specimen sequenced was naive CD8+ T cells sorted from blood. V and J are TRBV7-3 and TRBJ2-1; 9 bases match TRBD2. This receptor was identified in a man in his thirties or forties in good health. DNA for the CDR3: TGTGCCAGCAGCTTAGTAGCGGGAGACCTCAATGAGCAGTTCTTC. It encodes CASSLVAGDLNEQFF.